The T cell receptor (beta chain) under discussion was sequenced for a study of shared clonotypes between healthy human individuals. This clone occurred once. Only in-frame clones appear in the TCRdb table, and some are missing; sequencing was by immunoSEQ multiplex PCR. Among about 510,000 clones listed, 90% to 96% were seen once. This CDR3 is built from 17 residues. V lost 6 bases to trimming and J lost 4 bases; unmatched junction nucleotides: 12. CDR1 and CDR2 (germline): MNHEY, SMNVEV (reference sequence). Material: naive CD4+ T cells sorted from blood. Subset specified: CD45RA+ positively selected. The source is a woman aged 30 to 39 in good health. The chain is built from TRBV27 and TRBJ2-1; TRBD2 matches 10 bases. The CDR3: CASSPTSGNTLYNEQFF. The CDR3 bases are TGTGCCAGCAGCCCCACTAGCGGGAATACCTTATACAATGAGCAGTTCTTC.